This T cell receptor beta chain comes out of a study of blood T cell repertoires in COVID-19. Original data processing: Scientists estimated how many nucleated cells there were by amplifying reference gene primers. The data were produced by immunoSEQ multiplex PCR, yet TCRdb's version contains in-frame clones alone and is incomplete. The V and J calls and the clone size are those of that table, but D and trimming were determined from the DNA. The table has about 120,000 clones, about 88% seen once. V gave up 2 bases and J gave up 4 bases; unmatched junction bases: 5. This CDR3 spans 14 amino acids. CDR1 is SGDLS and CDR2 is YYNGEE in the germline V gene.

Input material: peripheral blood. The rearrangement links TRBV9 to TRBJ2-5; 7 positions agree with TRBD1. This receptor was taken from a woman of 80 years or more with acute or convalescent COVID-19. The CDR3 bases are TGTGCCAGCAGCGTCTCGACAGGGATAGAGACCCAGTACTTC. Translated: CASSVSTGIETQYF. Drawing the rest from reference TRBV9 and TRBJ2-5, the complete variable domain is DSGVTQTPKHLITATGQRVTLRCSPRSGDLSVYWYQQSLDQGLQFLIQYYNGEERAKGNILERFSAQQFPDLHSELNLSSLELGDSALYFCASSVSTGIETQYFGPGTRLLVL.